What follows are 13 T cell receptor beta chains derived from one specimen sequenced in a study of radiation and T cells in renal cell carcinoma. Measured with immunoSEQ multiplex PCR; TCRdb has only the in-frame clones, and not every one. Of approximately 120,000 clones in the sample, roughly 85% were seen once. Time point of the sample: baseline pretreatment blood. Treatment defined: 15 Gy SBRT to primary tumor, nephrectomy 4 weeks later. The specimen was blood, collected from a patient whose treatment included radiotherapy and nephrectomy. Receptor source: a woman aged 55-75 years with renal cell carcinoma.

This chain uses TRBV5-4 with TRBJ2-3; D is ambiguous. Germline assignment: CDR1 SGHNT and CDR2 YYREEE (reference sequence). The CDR3 runs 16 residues. The V end lost 7 bases, the J end lost 1 base, and 19 bases lay between the germline ends. The CDR3, as DNA: TGTGCCAGCGCTCTGTGGGTCGGCTCCCGCACAGATACGCAGTATTTT. This sequence encodes CASALWVGSRTDTQYF.

The chain is built from TRBV28 and TRBJ2-5; 8 nucleotides line up with TRBD2. CDR3 length: 13 residues. V lost 6 bases and J lost 7; bases outside the gene matches: 7. Germline V CDR1 and CDR2: MDHEN, SYDVKM. The CDR3 nucleotides read TGTGCCAGCAGCCCGGCGGGGGGAGGGACCCAGTACTTC. Its translation: CASSPAGGGTQYF.

V usage is TRBV2 and J usage is TRBJ1-2; the D gene is possibly TRBD1 (5 bases). The CDR3 loop spans 13 amino acids. V was shortened by 4 bases and J by 3 bases, with 9 bases between the two germline ends. Germline-derived CDR1 and CDR2 are SNHLY and FYNNEI. Here the CDR3 reads CASSVPGDYGYTF. The CDR3 DNA reads TGTGCCAGCAGTGTCCCGGGGGACTATGGCTACACCTTC. Full variable domain (remainder filled in from reference TRBV2 and TRBJ1-2): EPEVTQTPSHQVTQMGQEVILRCVPISNHLYFYWYRQILGQKVEFLVSFYNNEISEKSEIFDDQFSVERPDGSNFTLKIRSTKLEDSAMYFCASSVPGDYGYTFGSGTRLTVV.

This rearrangement joins TRBV20-1 to TRBJ1-1, with 7 bases fitting TRBD1. After removal of 4 bases from V and 8 bases from J, the junction contained 4 bases not matched to a gene. Germline CDR1 is DFQATT and CDR2 is SNEGSKA (reference sequence). The CDR3 totals 11 residues. Here the CDR3 DNA reads TGCAGTGCTACACAGGGGTCGGAAGCTTTCTTT. Encoded protein: CSATQGSEAFF.

The chain is built from TRBV19 and TRBJ1-5, with D maybe TRBD1 (5 bases). The CDR3 has 14 amino acids. Germline lookup yields CDR1 LNHDA and CDR2 SQIVND (reference sequence). The V end was cut by 7 bases, the J end by 7 bases, with 17 bases between. The CDR3 region has the DNA TGTGCCAGTATAGGAGGGGCGGCTGGACAGCCCCAGCATTTT. This translates into CASIGGAAGQPQHF.

This clone was detected only a few times. The genes are TRBV6-1 and TRBJ1-1, with TRBD1 matching 7 bases. The V gene end was trimmed by 8 bases and the J gene end by 1 base; junction bases not matched to a gene: 4. This CDR3 has 13 amino acids. Germline CDR1 reads MNHNS; CDR2 reads SASEGT. The CDR3 region has the DNA TGTGCCAGCCCCAGACAGGGGAACACTGAAGCTTTCTTT. This codes for CASPRQGNTEAFF.

V usage is TRBV6-5 and J usage is TRBJ2-7; D gene unclear. The CDR3 is made up of 12 amino acids. Germline V gene sequence: CDR1 MNHEY, CDR2 SVGAGI. Trimming left V 7 bases short and J 0 bases short, with 7 bases between. The CDR3 region has the DNA TGTGCCAGCACTGGTTCCTCCTACGAGCAGTACTTC. Its protein product is CASTGSSYEQYF.

V is TRBV4-1 and J is TRBJ1-2; D is ambiguous. The length of the CDR3 is 12 residues. V lost 4 bases to trimming and J lost 6 bases, with 9 bases between them. Germline-derived CDR1 and CDR2 are MGHRA and YSYEKL. This chain's CDR3 is CASSPPGDGYTF. The DNA of the CDR3 is TGCGCCAGCAGCCCCCCAGGCGATGGCTACACCTTC.

This chain connects TRBV6-5 to TRBJ1-2; D remains unclear. V lost 6 bases to trimming and J lost 8 bases, with 13 bases between them. Germline V gene data show CDR1 as MNHEY and CDR2 as SVGAGI. This CDR3 region has 12 residues. This CDR3 reads CASSRSGYGYTF. CDR3 DNA sequence: TGTGCCAGCAGCCGGTCCGGGTACGGCTACACCTTC.

This CDR3 is CASSLGQGAISYEQYF. In nucleotides, the CDR3 is TGCGCCAGCAGCTTGGGACAGGGGGCGATCTCCTACGAGCAGTACTTC. The V gene is TRBV5-1, the J gene TRBJ2-7; 10 positions match TRBD1. Unmatched junction bases numbered 3, after V lost 0 bases and J lost 0 bases. Germline CDR1 is SGHRS and CDR2 is YFSETQ. The CDR3 contains 16 residues.

The chain recombines TRBV12-5 with TRBJ1-1; D not certain. The CDR3 runs to 16 residues. Germline V gene lookup returns CDR1 LGHNT and CDR2 FRNRAP. The V end was cut by 1 base, the J end by 0 bases, with 12 bases between. In DNA form, the CDR3 reads TGTGCTAGTGGTTTGGACACGGGGAGCATGAACACTGAAGCTTTCTTT. This translates into CASGLDTGSMNTEAFF.

The V call is TRBV6-5, the J call TRBJ1-1, with a tentative D call TRBD1 (6 bases). The V gene lost 7 bases and the J gene lost 9 bases, with 21 bases spanning the gap. This CDR3 has 14 amino acids. Germline CDR1 MNHEY, CDR2 SVGAGI. The CDR3 DNA follows: TGTGCCAGCACTCTGAATTTGGGGGCTGGGAAAGCTTTCTTT. Protein: CASTLNLGAGKAFF.

CDR3 sequence: CASSLTGQGRETQYF. For the CDR3, the DNA is TGTGCCAGCAGCTTAACTGGACAGGGAAGAGAGACCCAGTACTTC. This chain links TRBV7-3 with TRBJ2-5; 8 bases agree with TRBD1. CDR3 length: 15 amino acids. Per germline, CDR1 SGHTA and CDR2 FQGTGA. Trimming at V came to 0 bases and at J to 4 bases, leaving 4 bases not matched to a gene.